These T cell receptor beta chains were read from a single sample in a study of cytomegalovirus exposure and HLA in healthy donors. Sequenced by immunoSEQ multiplex PCR; TCRdb stores in-frame clones only, minus some. The sample lists some 150,000 clones, about 68% occurring once. Input material: PBMCs. The receptors derive from a man in his thirties or forties in good health and CMV-seronegative. Both conserved end residues are part of each CDR3. The D gene is left open where the match is weak. Clone size is given for some rows only: seen once, a few or many times, or a class if the clone is expanded.

abundance	d_gene	v_gene	j_gene	CDR3nt	CDR3aa
-	TRBD1	TRBV7-9	TRBJ1-1	TGTGCCAGCAGCGACGCGCGGACAGGCGCTTTCTTT	CASSDARTGAFF
-	TRBD2	TRBV29-1	TRBJ2-7	TGCAGCGTACAACGGACTAGCGGGGTAAACGAGCAGTACTTC	CSVQRTSGVNEQYF
few	-	TRBV5-4	TRBJ2-5	TGTGCCAGCAGCCTGTATGAGACCCAGTACTTC	CASSLYETQYF
-	TRBD1	TRBV30	TRBJ1-2	TGTGCCTGGAGCCCGGACAGGGGGCAAGGCTACACCTTC	CAWSPDRGQGYTF
-	-	TRBV2	TRBJ1-2	TGTGCCAGCAGTGACAGGGATCCCTATGGCTACACCTTC	CASSDRDPYGYTF
-	-	TRBV28	TRBJ2-5	TGTGCCAGCAGTCCGGAGCGTCCAGAGACCCAGTACTTC	CASSPERPETQYF
few	TRBD2	TRBV9	TRBJ2-3	TGTGCCAGCAGTGAGGGGACTAGCGGGGTTTCAGATACGCAGTATTTT	CASSEGTSGVSDTQYF
-	-	TRBV9	TRBJ1-5	TGTGCCAACCCGGCCGACAGAGATCAGCCCCAGCATTTT	CANPADRDQPQHF
-	TRBD1	TRBV6-6	TRBJ1-5	TGTGCCAGCAGTTACGGGACAGTCAATCAGCCCCAGCATTTT	CASSYGTVNQPQHF
-	-	TRBV23-1	TRBJ2-5	TGCGCCAGCAGGACACTACAGGCGTACCAAGAGACCCAGTACTTC	CASRTLQAYQETQYF
-	TRBD1	TRBV9	TRBJ1-3	TGTGCCAGCAGCATTAACCGGGACAGGGCTGAGGGTGACACCATATATTTT	CASSINRDRAEGDTIYF
-	-	TRBV2	TRBJ1-5	TGTGCCAGCAGCCAAACAGGTCAGCCCCAGCATTTT	CASSQTGQPQHF
-	-	TRBV18	TRBJ2-7	TGTGCCAGCTCACCAGGAGCCATGACTGGGTCCTACGAGCAGTACTTC	CASSPGAMTGSYEQYF
once	-	TRBV9	TRBJ2-7	TGTGCCAGCAGCGTTGGCGGGACGGCAGGCTACGAGCAGTACTTC	CASSVGGTAGYEQYF
-	TRBD1	TRBV19	TRBJ1-4	TGTGCCAGTAAGTCGGGGACAGGCTTAAATGAAAAACTGTTTTTT	CASKSGTGLNEKLFF
-	TRBD1	TRBV30	TRBJ1-5	TGTGCCTGGAGTGTCGGCAGGGACAGTCAGCCCCAGCATTTT	CAWSVGRDSQPQHF
once	TRBD2	TRBV2	TRBJ2-5	TGTGCCACCGGAGCTAGCGGGGGTCCGGAGACCCAGTACTTC	CATGASGGPETQYF
-	-	TRBV7-7	TRBJ2-5	TGTGCCAGCAGCCCGAATGCGGCAGGGGCAGAGACCCAGTACTTC	CASSPNAAGAETQYF
-	-	TRBV19	TRBJ2-3	TGTGCCAGTACCCAACAGGGTAGCACAGATACGCAGTATTTT	CASTQQGSTDTQYF
-	TRBD2	TRBV6-1	TRBJ2-1	TGTGCCAGCAGTGGAACTAGCGGGGGGTACAATGAGCAGTTCTTC	CASSGTSGGYNEQFF
-	-	TRBV2	TRBJ1-4	TGTGCCAGCAGCAAGACAGTGGATACTAATGAAAAACTGTTTTTT	CASSKTVDTNEKLFF
-	TRBD2	TRBV9	TRBJ2-1	TGTGCCAGCAGCGTAGCGGGGGGGTTCAATGAGCAGTTCTTC	CASSVAGGFNEQFF
few	TRBD2	TRBV5-6	TRBJ2-3	TGTGCCAGCAGCACCGGGACTAGCGGGGGCCCGCAGTATTTT	CASSTGTSGGPQYF
-	TRBD1	TRBV7-2	TRBJ1-2	TGTGCCAGCAGCGGATTAGGACAGGGTGAGGTGGGCTACACCTTC	CASSGLGQGEVGYTF
once	-	TRBV4-1	TRBJ1-5	TGCGCCAGCAGCCAATGGGGGGGCAATCAGCCCCAGCATTTT	CASSQWGGNQPQHF
once	TRBD1	TRBV14	TRBJ2-3	TGTGCCAGCAGCCAGGTACGGGACAGGGTTTTCGAAGATACGCAGTATTTT	CASSQVRDRVFEDTQYF
-	TRBD2	TRBV2	TRBJ2-1	TGTGCCAGCAGCGCCGGGACTAGCGGGGTCAATGAGCAGTTCTTC	CASSAGTSGVNEQFF
once	-	TRBV7-2	TRBJ2-7	TGTGCCAGCAGCGTGGGGGGTGGTGGCTACGAGCAGTACTTC	CASSVGGGGYEQYF
-	TRBD1	TRBV2	TRBJ1-5	TGTGCCAGCCGGGACAGGGTAGGACAGCCCCAGCATTTT	CASRDRVGQPQHF
-	TRBD1	TRBV28	TRBJ1-5	TGTGCCAGCAGTTTGGGACAGGGGTACTATAGCAATCAGCCCCAGAATTTT	CASSLGQGYYSNQPQNF
-	TRBD1	TRBV2	TRBJ2-7	TGTGCCAGCAGGAGTGGACAGGGGTTCTACGAGCAGTACTTC	CASRSGQGFYEQYF